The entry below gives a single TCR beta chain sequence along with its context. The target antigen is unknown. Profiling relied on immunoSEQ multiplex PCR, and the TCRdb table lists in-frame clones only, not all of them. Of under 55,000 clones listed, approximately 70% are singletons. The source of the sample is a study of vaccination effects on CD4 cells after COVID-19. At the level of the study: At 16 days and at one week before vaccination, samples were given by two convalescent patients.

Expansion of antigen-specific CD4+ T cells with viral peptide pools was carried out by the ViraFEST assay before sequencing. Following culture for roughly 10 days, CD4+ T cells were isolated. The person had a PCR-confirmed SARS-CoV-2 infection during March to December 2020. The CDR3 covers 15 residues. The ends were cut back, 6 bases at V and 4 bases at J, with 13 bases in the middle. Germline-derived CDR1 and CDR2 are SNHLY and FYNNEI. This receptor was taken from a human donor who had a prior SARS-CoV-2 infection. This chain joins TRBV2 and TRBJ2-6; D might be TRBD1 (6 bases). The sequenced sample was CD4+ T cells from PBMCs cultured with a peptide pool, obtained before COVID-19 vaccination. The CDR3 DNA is TGTGCCAGCAGAACAGGGTTTGGCGGGGCCAACGTCCTGACTTTC. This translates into CASRTGFGGANVLTF.